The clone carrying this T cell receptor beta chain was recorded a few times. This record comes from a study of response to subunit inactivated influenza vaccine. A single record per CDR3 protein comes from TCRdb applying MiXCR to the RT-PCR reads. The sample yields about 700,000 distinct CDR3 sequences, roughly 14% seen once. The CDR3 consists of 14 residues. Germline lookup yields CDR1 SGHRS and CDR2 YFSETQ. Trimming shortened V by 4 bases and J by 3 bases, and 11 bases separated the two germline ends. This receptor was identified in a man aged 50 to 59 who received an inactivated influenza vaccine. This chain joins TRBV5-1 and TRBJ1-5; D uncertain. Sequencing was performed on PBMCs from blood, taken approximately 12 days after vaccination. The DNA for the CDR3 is TGCGCCAGCAGCCCCGGAGAAGCCAATCAGCCCCAGCATTTT. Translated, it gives CASSPGEANQPQHF. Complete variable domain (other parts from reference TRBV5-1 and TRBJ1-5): KAGVTQTPRYLIKTRGQQVTLSCSPISGHRSVSWYQQTPGQGLQFLFEYFSETQRNKGNFPGRFSGRQFSNSRSEMNVSTLELGDSALYLCASSPGEANQPQHFGDGTRLSIL.